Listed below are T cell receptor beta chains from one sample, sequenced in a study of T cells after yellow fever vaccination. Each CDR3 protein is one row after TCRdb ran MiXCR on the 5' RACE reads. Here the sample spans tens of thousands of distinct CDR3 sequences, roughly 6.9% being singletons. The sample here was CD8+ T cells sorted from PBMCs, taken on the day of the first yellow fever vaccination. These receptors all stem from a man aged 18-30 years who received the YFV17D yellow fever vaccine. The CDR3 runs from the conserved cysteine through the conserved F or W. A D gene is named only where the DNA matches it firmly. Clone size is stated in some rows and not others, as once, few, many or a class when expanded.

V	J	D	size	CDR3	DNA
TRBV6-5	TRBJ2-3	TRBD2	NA	CASGYWASGGSDTDTQYF	TGTGCCAGCGGTTATTGGGCTAGCGGGGGTTCGGACACAGATACGCAGTATTTT
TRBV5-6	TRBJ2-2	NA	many	CASSLQGIANTGELFF	TGTGCCAGCAGCTTGCAGGGAATCGCGAACACCGGGGAGCTGTTTTTT
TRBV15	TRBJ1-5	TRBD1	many	CATSRTGGRGNQPQHF	TGTGCCACCAGCCGGACAGGGGGCAGGGGCAATCAGCCCCAGCATTTT
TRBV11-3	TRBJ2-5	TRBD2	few	CASSLAGGETQYF	TGTGCCAGCAGCTTAGCGGGGGGGGAGACCCAGTACTTC
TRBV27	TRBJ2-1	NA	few	CAKHPPYNEQFF	TGTGCCAAACACCCACCCTACAATGAGCAGTTCTTC
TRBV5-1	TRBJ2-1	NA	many	CASSLNAIVHEQFF	TGCGCCAGCAGCCTGAACGCGATAGTACATGAGCAGTTCTTC
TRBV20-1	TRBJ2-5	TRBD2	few	CSARAQAGGETQYF	TGCAGTGCTAGAGCCCAAGCGGGGGGGGAGACCCAGTACTTC
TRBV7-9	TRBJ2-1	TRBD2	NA	CASDPSGDYNEQFF	TGTGCCAGTGATCCAAGCGGGGATTACAATGAGCAGTTCTTC
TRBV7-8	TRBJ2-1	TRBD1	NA	CASSLVLGDRGLGEQFF	TGTGCCAGCAGCTTAGTATTAGGGGACAGGGGCCTTGGTGAGCAGTTCTTC
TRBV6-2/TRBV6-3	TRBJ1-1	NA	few	CASSYSHADSATEAFF	TGTGCCAGCAGTTACTCGCACGCAGACAGTGCCACTGAAGCTTTCTTT
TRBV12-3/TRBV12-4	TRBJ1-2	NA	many	CASSLGSPNYGYTF	TGTGCCAGCAGTTTAGGGTCCCCTAACTATGGCTACACCTTC
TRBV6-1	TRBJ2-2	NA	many	CASSEGVGFTGELFF	TGTGCCAGCAGTGAAGGGGTCGGGTTCACCGGGGAGCTGTTTTTT
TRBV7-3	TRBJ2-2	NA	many	CASSRGPAGNTGELFF	TGTGCCAGCAGCCGAGGCCCCGCGGGGAACACCGGGGAGCTGTTTTTT
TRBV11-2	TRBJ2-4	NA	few	CASSLMRPSLSHLAKNIQYF	TGTGCCAGCAGCTTAATGAGGCCATCTCTATCCCATTTAGCCAAAAACATTCAGTACTTC
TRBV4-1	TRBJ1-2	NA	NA	CASSQVTGGYTF	TGCGCCAGCAGCCAAGTGACGGGGGGCTACACCTTC
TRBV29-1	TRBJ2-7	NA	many	CSVDTSSYEQYF	TGCAGCGTTGACACGAGCTCCTACGAGCAGTACTTC
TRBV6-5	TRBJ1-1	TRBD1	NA	CASSYSTGGSEAFF	TGTGCCAGCAGTTACTCGACAGGGGGAAGTGAAGCTTTCTTT
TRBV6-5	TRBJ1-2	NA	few	CASSYSGTSYGYTF	TGTGCCAGCAGTTACTCGGGCACCAGCTATGGCTACACCTTC
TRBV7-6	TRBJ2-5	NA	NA	CASSLVQGRGQETQYF	TGTGCCAGCAGCTTAGTTCAGGGAAGGGGGCAAGAGACCCAGTACTTC
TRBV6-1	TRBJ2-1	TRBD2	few	CASSLAGGDNEQFF	TGTGCCAGCAGCCTAGCGGGGGGGGACAATGAGCAGTTCTTC
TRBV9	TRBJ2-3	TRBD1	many	CASSPPTGAGTDTQYF	TGTGCCAGCAGCCCCCCAACAGGGGCCGGCACAGATACGCAGTATTTT
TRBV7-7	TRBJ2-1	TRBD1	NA	CASSLGTVGDEQFF	TGTGCTAGCAGCTTAGGGACAGTGGGTGATGAGCAGTTCTTC
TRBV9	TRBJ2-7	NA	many	CASSVERGGYEQYF	TGTGCCAGCAGCGTAGAGAGGGGGGGCTACGAGCAGTACTTC
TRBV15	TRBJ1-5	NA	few	CATSHRLNNQPQHF	TGTGCCACCAGCCACAGGTTAAACAATCAGCCCCAGCATTTT
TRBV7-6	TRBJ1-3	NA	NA	CASSPRTRSSGNTIYF	TGTGCCAGCAGCCCCAGGACAAGAAGCTCTGGAAACACCATATATTTT
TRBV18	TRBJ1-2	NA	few	CASSLKGGSYGYTF	TGTGCCAGCTCACTCAAGGGGGGCAGCTATGGCTACACCTTC
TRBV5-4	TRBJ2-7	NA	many	CASSLSAGATYEQYF	TGTGCCAGCAGCTTGTCGGCGGGGGCAACCTACGAGCAGTACTTC
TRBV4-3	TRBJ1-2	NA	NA	CASSQELVNYGYTF	TGCGCCAGCAGCCAAGAACTGGTTAACTATGGCTACACCTTC
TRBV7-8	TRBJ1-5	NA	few	CASSQEVRLSNQPQHF	TGTGCCAGCAGCCAAGAAGTCCGATTAAGCAATCAGCCCCAGCATTTT
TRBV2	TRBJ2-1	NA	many	CASRIGRSSYNEQFF	TGTGCCAGCAGAATCGGGCGGAGCTCCTACAATGAGCAGTTCTTC
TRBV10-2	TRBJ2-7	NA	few	CASSESNYEQYF	TGCGCCAGCAGTGAGTCGAACTACGAGCAGTACTTC
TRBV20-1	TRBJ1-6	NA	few	CSARQGAYNSPLHF	TGCAGTGCTAGACAGGGTGCCTATAATTCACCCCTCCACTTT
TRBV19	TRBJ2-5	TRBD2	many	CASRVAGQETQYF	TGTGCCAGTAGGGTAGCGGGGCAAGAGACCCAGTACTTC
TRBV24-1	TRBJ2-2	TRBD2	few	CATSTGTSWPGELFF	TGTGCCACCTCGACCGGGACTAGCTGGCCCGGGGAGCTGTTTTTT
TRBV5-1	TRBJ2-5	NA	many	CASSWGTQETQYF	TGCGCCAGCAGCTGGGGGACCCAAGAGACCCAGTACTTC
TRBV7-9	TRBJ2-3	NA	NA	CASSLDSFLDTQYF	TGTGCCAGCAGCCTTGACTCGTTCTTGGATACGCAGTATTTT
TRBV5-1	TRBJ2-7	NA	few	CASSLTRYGADYEQYF	TGCGCCAGCAGCTTGACACGGTACGGGGCAGACTACGAGCAGTACTTC
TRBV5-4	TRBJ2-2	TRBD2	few	CASNGGFANTGELFF	TGTGCCAGCAACGGGGGGTTCGCGAACACCGGGGAGCTGTTTTTT
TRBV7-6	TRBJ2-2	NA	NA	CASRSTAGGELFF	TGTGCCAGCAGATCCACCGCTGGCGGGGAGCTGTTTTTT
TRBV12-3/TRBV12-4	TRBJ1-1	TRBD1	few	CASSPFRGRVNTEAFF	TGTGCCAGCAGTCCCTTCAGGGGGCGAGTGAACACTGAAGCTTTCTTT
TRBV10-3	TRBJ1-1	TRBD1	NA	CATAGKTGGRGTEAFF	TGTGCCACCGCTGGAAAGACAGGGGGTCGGGGCACTGAAGCTTTCTTT
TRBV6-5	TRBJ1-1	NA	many	CASSPRQARDTEAFF	TGTGCCAGCAGCCCCAGACAGGCGCGGGATACTGAAGCTTTCTTT
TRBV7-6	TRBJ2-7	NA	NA	CASSFVGGLEVYEQYF	TGTGCCAGCAGCTTCGTCGGGGGCTTGGAGGTCTACGAGCAGTACTTC